The entry below gives a single TCR beta chain sequence along with its context. What it binds is not known. At the Johns Hopkins FTIC core, DNA taken from cultured CD4+ T cells was sequenced by way of the Oncomine TCR Beta short-read assay. TCRdb ran MiXCR on the PCR reads and lists one entry per CDR3 protein. Of thousands of distinct CDR3 sequences listed, approximately 55% are singletons. As to treatment: approximately nine-day PBMC culture with coronavirus spike peptide pools or control peptides (ViraFEST assay). Collection of the unexposed donor's CD4+ T cells took place before the COVID-19 pandemic (2011-2018). Trimming took 6 bases from V and 6 from J, leaving 17 bases between them. The CDR3 has 13 residues. CDR1 is DFQATT, CDR2 SNEGSKA, per germline (reference sequence). The entry originates in a study of vaccination and CD4 T cells after COVID-19. The wider study: Between diagnosis and the drawing of post-COVID samples lay a median approximately 94 days (range 35 to 161). Study-wide findings and caveats: Median SARS-CoV-2-reactive clonotype numbers went from 21 to 38; this increase was not significant.

The material sequenced was CD4+ T cells from blood, cultured in vitro. The TCR sequence derives from a human donor in good health. The V gene is TRBV20-1, the J gene TRBJ1-2; a weak D match, TRBD1 (5 bases). The CDR3 sequence is CSAGAPGEDGYTF. CDR3 nucleotides: TGCAGTGCCGGGGCACCTGGTGAAGATGGCTACACCTTC.